These 8 T cell receptor beta chains were sequenced from one sample in a study of OX40 agonist ivuxolimab in advanced cancers. The data were produced by immunoSEQ multiplex PCR, yet TCRdb's version contains in-frame clones alone and is incomplete. The sample holds some 12,000 clones; approximately 69% are singletons and the top ten take roughly 12%. Sequences were derived from CD4+ or CD8+ T cells sorted from blood, sampled in a trial of the OX40 agonist ivuxolimab. All receptors derive from an adult with an advanced solid tumor such as melanoma, head and neck, liver or kidney cancer.

The chain employs TRBV27 and TRBJ1-2, with TRBD1 as a possible D gene (6 bases). This CDR3 has 17 residues. Germline CDR1 is MNHEY and CDR2 is SMNVEV (reference sequence). The germline V and J ends were trimmed by 2 bases and 7 bases, with 23 bases remaining between them. The CDR3 loop reads CASSLSLPQGRIAGYTF. The DNA of the CDR3 is TGTGCCAGCAGTTTAAGTCTCCCTCAGGGGCGAATCGCTGGCTACACCTTC.

This rearrangement joins TRBV28 to TRBJ1-1, with D uncertain. Trimming took 6 bases from V and 4 from J, leaving 15 bases between them. The CDR3 totals 14 residues. CDR1 is MDHEN, CDR2 SYDVKM, per germline. CDR3 sequence: CASSLAAVSTEAFF. The CDR3 region has the DNA TGTGCCAGCAGCCTCGCAGCGGTGAGCACTGAAGCTTTCTTT.

This clone was found a few times. This sequence joins TRBV6-6 and TRBJ1-2; possible D gene TRBD1, 5 bases. The CDR3 is 14 amino acids. Trimming stripped 4 bases from V and 1 base from J, with 10 bases between. Germline CDR1 reads MNHNY; CDR2 reads SVGAGI (reference sequence). CDR3 residues: CASSSLGDNYGYTF. The CDR3 DNA is TGTGCCAGCAGTTCCCTGGGGGATAACTATGGCTACACCTTC.

There are a few counts of this clone. The rearrangement uses TRBV15 and TRBJ1-1; no definite D call. CDR1 LNHNV and CDR2 YYDKDF come from the germline V gene (reference sequence). The CDR3 totals 13 residues. Trimming left V 9 bases short and J 4 bases short, with 15 bases between. The CDR3 DNA is TGTGCCACTGGACTAGGAGGAGGCACTGAAGCTTTCTTT. It specifies CATGLGGGTEAFF.

The V call is TRBV13, the J call TRBJ2-5; a possible D gene is TRBD1 (6 bases). Germline CDR1 and CDR2: PRHDT and FYEKMQ (reference sequence). Trimming pared 5 bases from V and 2 bases from J, leaving 21 bases between. The CDR3 totals 17 residues. This chain's CDR3 is CASSARGHNGRQETQYF. CDR3 in DNA: TGTGCCAGCAGCGCCCGGGGACACAATGGGCGGCAAGAGACCCAGTACTTC.

The rearrangement uses TRBV2 and TRBJ2-1; 10 bases match TRBD2. The CDR3 spans 14 residues. Germline CDR1 SNHLY, CDR2 FYNNEI. The V segment lost 7 bases and the J segment 8 bases; nucleotides outside the gene matches: 8. DNA of the CDR3: TGTGCCAGCACATCTAGCGGGAGTTTCGATGAGCAGTTCTTC. It yields the protein CASTSSGSFDEQFF.

This clone is medium-sized. J is TRBJ1-3 and V is TRBV19, with 10 bases aligning to TRBD1. The CDR3 consists of 17 residues. Germline loops: CDR1 LNHDA, CDR2 SQIVND (reference sequence). With V trimmed by 4 bases and J by 4 bases, 10 bases remained unmatched. The CDR3 DNA reads TGTGCCAGTAGTACCAGACAGGGGGCCGACCCCGGAAACACCATATATTTT. Its translation: CASSTRQGADPGNTIYF.

V gene TRBV5-1 combines with J gene TRBJ2-7; 8 positions agree with TRBD2. Germline loops: CDR1 SGHRS, CDR2 YFSETQ. Losses at the gene ends were 0 bases for V and 6 bases for J; bases not matched to a gene: 14. This CDR3 spans 17 amino acids. CDR3 residues: CASSLGLARSGGVEQYF. CDR3 DNA sequence: TGCGCCAGCAGCTTGGGACTAGCGAGATCCGGGGGCGTCGAGCAGTACTTC.